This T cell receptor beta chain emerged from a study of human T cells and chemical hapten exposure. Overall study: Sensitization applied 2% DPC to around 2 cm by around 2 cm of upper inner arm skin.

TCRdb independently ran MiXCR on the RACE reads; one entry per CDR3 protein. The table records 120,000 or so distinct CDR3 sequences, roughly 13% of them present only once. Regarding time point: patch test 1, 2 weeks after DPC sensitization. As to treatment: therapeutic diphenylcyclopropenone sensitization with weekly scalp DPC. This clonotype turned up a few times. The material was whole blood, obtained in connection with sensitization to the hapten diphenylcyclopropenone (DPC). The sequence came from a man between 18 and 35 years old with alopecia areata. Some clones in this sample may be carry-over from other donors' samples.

CDR3 nucleotides: TGTGCCAGCAGTGACTCCAGGGGGAATAGCAATGAGCAGTTCTTC. It is translated as CASSDSRGNSNEQFF. The V and J genes are TRBV6-4 and TRBJ2-1; 7 bases match TRBD1. This CDR3 has 15 residues. Germline CDR1 is MRHNA and CDR2 is SNTAGT. J gave up 6 bases and V 0 bases, and 5 bases lay outside the gene matches.